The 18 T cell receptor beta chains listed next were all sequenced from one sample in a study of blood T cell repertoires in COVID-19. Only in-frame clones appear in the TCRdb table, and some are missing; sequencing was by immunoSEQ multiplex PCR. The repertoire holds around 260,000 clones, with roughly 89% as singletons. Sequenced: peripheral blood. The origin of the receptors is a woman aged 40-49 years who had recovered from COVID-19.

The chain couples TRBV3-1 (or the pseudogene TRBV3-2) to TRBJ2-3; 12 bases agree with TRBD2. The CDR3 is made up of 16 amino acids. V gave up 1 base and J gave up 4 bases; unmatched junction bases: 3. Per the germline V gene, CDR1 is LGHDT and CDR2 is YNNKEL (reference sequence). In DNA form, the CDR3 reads TGTGCCAGCAGCCAAGGACTAGCGGGAGAGGCAGATACGCAGTATTTT. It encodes CASSQGLAGEADTQYF.

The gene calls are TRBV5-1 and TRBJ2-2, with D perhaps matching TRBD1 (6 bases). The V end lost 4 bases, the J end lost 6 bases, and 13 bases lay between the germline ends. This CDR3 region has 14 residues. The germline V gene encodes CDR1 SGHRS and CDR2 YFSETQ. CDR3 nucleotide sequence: TGCGCCAGCAGCCGACAGGTTGTATCCGGGGAGCTGTTTTTT. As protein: CASSRQVVSGELFF. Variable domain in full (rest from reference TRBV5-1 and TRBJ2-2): KAGVTQTPRYLIKTRGQQVTLSCSPISGHRSVSWYQQTPGQGLQFLFEYFSETQRNKGNFPGRFSGRQFSNSRSEMNVSTLELGDSALYLCASSRQVVSGELFFGEGSRLTVL.

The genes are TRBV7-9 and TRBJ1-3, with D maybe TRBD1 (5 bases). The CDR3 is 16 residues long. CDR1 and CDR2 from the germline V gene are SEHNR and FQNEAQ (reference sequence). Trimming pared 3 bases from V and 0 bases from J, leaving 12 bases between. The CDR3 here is CASSLAGTVSGNTIYF. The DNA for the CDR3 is TGTGCCAGCAGCTTGGCGGGGACGGTCTCTGGAAACACCATATATTTT.

The CDR3 is CASSLAGESTFF. The CDR3 DNA sequence: TGTGCCAGCAGCTTAGCCGGGGAGAGTACTTTCTTT. The V and J genes are TRBV7-9 and TRBJ1-1, with D hard to call. Between the trimmed V and J ends, which lost 0 bases and 12 bases, there was a span of 11 bases. From germline, CDR1 is SEHNR and CDR2 FQNEAQ (reference sequence). This CDR3 contains 12 residues.

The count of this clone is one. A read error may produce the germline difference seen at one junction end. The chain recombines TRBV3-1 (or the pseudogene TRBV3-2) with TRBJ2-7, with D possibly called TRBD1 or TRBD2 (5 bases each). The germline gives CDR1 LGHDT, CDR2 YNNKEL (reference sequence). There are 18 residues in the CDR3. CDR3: CAGSQEGWGGTAAYEQYF. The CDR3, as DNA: TGTGCCGGCAGCCAAGAGGGTTGGGGCGGCACAGCAGCCTACGAGCAGTACTTC.

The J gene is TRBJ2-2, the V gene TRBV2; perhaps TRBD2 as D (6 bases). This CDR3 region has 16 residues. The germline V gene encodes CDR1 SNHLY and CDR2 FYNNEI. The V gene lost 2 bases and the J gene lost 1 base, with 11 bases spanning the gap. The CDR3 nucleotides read TGTGCCAGCAGTGAACTCCCCGGGGGGAACACCGGGGAGCTGTTTTTT. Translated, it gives CASSELPGGNTGELFF.

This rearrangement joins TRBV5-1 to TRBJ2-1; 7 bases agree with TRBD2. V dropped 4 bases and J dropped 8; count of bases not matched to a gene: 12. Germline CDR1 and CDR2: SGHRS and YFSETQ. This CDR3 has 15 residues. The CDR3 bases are TGCGCCAGCAGCCCCAGCGGGGTAAAACTGGATGAGCAGTTCTTC. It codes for CASSPSGVKLDEQFF.

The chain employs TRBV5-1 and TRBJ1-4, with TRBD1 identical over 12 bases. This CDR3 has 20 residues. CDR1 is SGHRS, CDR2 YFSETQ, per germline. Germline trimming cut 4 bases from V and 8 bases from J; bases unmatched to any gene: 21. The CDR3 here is CASSTAGTGGDSHPGEKLFF. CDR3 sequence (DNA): TGCGCCAGCAGCACGGCCGGGACAGGGGGCGATTCGCATCCGGGGGAAAAACTGTTTTTT.

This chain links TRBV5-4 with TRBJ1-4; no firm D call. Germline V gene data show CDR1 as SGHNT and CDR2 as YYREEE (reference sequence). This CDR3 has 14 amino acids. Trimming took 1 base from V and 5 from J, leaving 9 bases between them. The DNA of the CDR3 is TGTGCCAGCAGCTTGCCAGGCGAAAATGAAAAACTGTTTTTT. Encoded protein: CASSLPGENEKLFF.

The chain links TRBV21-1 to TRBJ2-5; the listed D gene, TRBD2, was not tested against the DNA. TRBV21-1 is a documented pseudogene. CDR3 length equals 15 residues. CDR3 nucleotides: TGTGCCAGCAGCAAAGGGAGGATAGGGCAAGAGACCCAGTACTTC. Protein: CASSKGRIGQETQYF.

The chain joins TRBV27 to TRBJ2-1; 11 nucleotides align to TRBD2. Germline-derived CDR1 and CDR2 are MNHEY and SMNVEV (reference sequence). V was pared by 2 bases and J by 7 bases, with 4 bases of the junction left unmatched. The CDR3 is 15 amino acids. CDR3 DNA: TGTGCCAGCAGTTTAGGGACTAGCGGACAAAATGAGCAGTTCTTC. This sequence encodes CASSLGTSGQNEQFF.

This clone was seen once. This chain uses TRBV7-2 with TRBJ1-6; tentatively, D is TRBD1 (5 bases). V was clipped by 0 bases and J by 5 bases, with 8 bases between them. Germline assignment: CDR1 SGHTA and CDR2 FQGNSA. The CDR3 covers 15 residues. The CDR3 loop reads CASSLAQGNNSPLHF. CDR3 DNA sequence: TGTGCCAGCAGCTTAGCGCAGGGAAATAATTCACCCCTCCACTTT.

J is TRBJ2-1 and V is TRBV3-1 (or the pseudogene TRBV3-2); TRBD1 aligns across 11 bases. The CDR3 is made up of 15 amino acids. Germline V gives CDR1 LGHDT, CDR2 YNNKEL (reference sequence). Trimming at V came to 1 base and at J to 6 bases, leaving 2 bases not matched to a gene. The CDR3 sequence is CASSQGDRGGNEQFF. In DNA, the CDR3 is TGTGCCAGCAGCCAAGGGGACAGGGGGGGCAATGAGCAGTTCTTC.

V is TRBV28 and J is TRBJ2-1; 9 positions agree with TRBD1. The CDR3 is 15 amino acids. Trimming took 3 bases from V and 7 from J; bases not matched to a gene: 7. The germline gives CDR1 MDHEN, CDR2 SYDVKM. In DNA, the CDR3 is TGTGCCAGCAGTTTGGCCGGGACAGGGATGAATGAGCAGTTCTTC. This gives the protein CASSLAGTGMNEQFF.

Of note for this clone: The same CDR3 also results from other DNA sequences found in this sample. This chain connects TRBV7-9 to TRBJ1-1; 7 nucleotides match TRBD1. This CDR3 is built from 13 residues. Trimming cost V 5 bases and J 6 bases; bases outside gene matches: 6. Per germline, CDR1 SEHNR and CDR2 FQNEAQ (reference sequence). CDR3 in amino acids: CASSLTGSAEAFF. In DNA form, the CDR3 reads TGTGCCAGCAGCCTGACAGGGTCGGCTGAAGCTTTCTTT.

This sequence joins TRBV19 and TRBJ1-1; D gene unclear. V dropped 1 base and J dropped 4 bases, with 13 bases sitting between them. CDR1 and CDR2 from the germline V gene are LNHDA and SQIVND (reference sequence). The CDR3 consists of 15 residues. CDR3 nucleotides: TGTGCCAGTAGTATAGGGGCCTGGCTTGGCACTGAAGCTTTCTTT. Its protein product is CASSIGAWLGTEAFF.

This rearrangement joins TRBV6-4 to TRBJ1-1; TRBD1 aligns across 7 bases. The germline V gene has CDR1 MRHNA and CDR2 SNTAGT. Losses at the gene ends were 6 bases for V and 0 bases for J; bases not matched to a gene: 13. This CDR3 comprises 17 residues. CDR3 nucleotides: TGTGCCAGCAGCCTGAAGGGGGCGGGGGGCATGAACACTGAAGCTTTCTTT. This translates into CASSLKGAGGMNTEAFF.

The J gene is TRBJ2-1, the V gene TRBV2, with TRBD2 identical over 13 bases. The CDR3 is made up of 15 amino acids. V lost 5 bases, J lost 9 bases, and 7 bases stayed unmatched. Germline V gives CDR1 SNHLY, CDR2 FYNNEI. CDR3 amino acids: CASSYGLAGAPEQFF. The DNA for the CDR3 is TGTGCCAGCAGTTATGGACTAGCGGGAGCTCCTGAGCAGTTCTTC.